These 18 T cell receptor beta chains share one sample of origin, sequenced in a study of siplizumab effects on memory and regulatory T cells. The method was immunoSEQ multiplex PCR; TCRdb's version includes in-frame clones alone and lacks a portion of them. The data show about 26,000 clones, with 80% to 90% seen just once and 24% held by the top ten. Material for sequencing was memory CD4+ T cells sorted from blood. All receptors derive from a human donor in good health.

The CDR3 DNA reads as TGTGCCACCAGCAGGGACAGGGTGGGGGAGCAGTACTTC. Its protein product is CATSRDRVGEQYF. This sequence joins TRBV15 and TRBJ2-7; 8 bases are a match to TRBD1. The CDR3 extends over 13 amino acids. V lost 3 bases to trimming and J lost 7 bases; unmatched junction nucleotides: 5. CDR1 and CDR2 from the germline V gene are LNHNV and YYDKDF (reference sequence).

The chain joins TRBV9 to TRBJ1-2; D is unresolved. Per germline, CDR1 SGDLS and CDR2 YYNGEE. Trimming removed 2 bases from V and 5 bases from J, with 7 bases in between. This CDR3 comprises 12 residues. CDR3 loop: CASSVQGYGYTF. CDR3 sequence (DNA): TGTGCCAGCAGCGTTCAAGGGTATGGCTACACCTTC.

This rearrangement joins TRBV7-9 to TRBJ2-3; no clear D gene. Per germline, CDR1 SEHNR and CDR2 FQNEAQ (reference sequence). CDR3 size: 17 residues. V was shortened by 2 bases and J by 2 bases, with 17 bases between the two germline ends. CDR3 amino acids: CASSLSSRAYSTDTQYF. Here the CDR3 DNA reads TGTGCCAGCAGCTTAAGTAGTCGGGCGTACTCCACAGATACGCAGTATTTT. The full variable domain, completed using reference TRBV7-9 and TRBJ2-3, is DTGVSQNPRHKITKRGQNVTFRCDPISEHNRLYWYRQTLGQGPEFLTYFQNEAQLEKSRLLSDRFSAERPKGSFSTLEIQRTEQGDSAMYLCASSLSSRAYSTDTQYFGPGTRLTVL.

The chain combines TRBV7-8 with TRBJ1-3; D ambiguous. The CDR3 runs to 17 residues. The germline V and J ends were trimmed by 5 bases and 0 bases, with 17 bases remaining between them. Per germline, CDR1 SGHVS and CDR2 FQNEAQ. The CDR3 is CASSHLQSRFSGNTIYF. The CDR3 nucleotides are TGTGCCAGCAGCCACCTCCAGTCCCGATTCTCTGGAAACACCATATATTTT.

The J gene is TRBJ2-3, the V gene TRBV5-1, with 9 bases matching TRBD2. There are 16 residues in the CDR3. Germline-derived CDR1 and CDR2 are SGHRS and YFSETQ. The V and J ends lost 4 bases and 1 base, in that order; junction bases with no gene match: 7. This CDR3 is CASSRNLAGGTDTQYF. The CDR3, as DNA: TGCGCCAGCAGCCGAAATTTAGCGGGAGGCACAGATACGCAGTATTTT.

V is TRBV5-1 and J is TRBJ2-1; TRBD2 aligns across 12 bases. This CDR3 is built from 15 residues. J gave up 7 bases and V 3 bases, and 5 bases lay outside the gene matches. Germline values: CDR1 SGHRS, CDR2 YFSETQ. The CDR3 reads CASSSLAGGPNEQFF. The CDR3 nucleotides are TGCGCCAGCAGCTCGCTAGCGGGAGGGCCGAATGAGCAGTTCTTC.

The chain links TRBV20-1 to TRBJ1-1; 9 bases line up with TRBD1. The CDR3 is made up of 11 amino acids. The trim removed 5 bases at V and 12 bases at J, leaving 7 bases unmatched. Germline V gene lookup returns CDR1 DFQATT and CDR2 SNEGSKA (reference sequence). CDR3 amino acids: CSARTGVVTFF. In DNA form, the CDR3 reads TGCAGTGCTCGGACAGGGGTAGTGACTTTCTTT.

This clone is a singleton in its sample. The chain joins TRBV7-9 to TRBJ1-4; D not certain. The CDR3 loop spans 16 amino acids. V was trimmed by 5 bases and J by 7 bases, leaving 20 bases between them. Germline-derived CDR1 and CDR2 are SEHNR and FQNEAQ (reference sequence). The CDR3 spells CASSPFGHLGGEKLFF. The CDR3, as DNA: TGTGCCAGCAGCCCCTTTGGCCACCTCGGTGGTGAAAAACTGTTTTTT.

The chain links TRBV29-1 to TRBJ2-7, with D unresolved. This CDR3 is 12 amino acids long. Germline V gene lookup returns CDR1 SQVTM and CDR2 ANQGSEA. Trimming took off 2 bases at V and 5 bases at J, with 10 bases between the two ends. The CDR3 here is CSVEPNSHEQYF. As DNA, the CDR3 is TGCAGCGTTGAACCCAACAGCCACGAGCAGTACTTC.

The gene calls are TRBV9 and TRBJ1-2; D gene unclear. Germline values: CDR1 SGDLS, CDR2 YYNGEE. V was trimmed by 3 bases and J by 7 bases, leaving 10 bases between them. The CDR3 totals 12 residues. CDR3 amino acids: CASSETRGGYTF. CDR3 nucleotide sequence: TGTGCCAGCAGCGAAACAAGAGGTGGCTACACCTTC.

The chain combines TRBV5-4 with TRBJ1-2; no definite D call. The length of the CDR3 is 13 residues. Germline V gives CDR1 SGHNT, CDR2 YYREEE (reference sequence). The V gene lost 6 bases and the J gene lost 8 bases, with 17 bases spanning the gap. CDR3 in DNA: TGTGCCAGCACCTGGGCCCGACATGGAGGCTACACCTTC. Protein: CASTWARHGGYTF.

The CDR3 nucleotides are TGTGCCAGCTCACCACGGGTCCGCGAGGGGCCCCAGCATTTT. It is translated as CASSPRVREGPQHF. V and J are TRBV18 and TRBJ1-5; no clear D. Between the trimmed V and J ends, which lost 1 base and 9 bases, there was a span of 13 bases. The CDR3 covers 14 residues. Germline CDR1 reads KGHSH; CDR2 reads LQKENI.

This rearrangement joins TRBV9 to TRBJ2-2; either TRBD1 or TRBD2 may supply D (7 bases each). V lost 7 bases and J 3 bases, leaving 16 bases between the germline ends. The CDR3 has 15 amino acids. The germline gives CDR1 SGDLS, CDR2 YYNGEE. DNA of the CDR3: TGTGCCAGCGGCAGGGGGGAGGGTTACACCGGGGAGCTGTTTTTT. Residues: CASGRGEGYTGELFF.

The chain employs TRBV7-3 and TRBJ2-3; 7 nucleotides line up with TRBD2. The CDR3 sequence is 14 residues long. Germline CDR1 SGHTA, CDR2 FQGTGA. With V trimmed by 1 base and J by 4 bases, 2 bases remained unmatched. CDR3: CASSLSGGADTQYF. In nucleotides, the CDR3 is TGTGCCAGCAGCTTAAGCGGGGGTGCAGATACGCAGTATTTT.

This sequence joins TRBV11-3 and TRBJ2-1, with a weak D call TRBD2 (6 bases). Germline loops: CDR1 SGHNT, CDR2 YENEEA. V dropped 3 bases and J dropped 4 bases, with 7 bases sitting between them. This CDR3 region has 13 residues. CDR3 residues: CASSFSGYNEQFF. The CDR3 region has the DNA TGTGCCAGCAGCTTTAGCGGTTACAATGAGCAGTTCTTC.

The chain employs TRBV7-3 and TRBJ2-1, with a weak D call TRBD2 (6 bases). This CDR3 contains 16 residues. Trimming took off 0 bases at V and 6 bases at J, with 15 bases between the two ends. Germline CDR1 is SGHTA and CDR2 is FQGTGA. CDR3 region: CASSLTKARAGNEQFF. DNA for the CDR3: TGTGCCAGCAGCTTAACGAAAGCGAGAGCGGGCAATGAGCAGTTCTTC. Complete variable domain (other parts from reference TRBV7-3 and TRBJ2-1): GAGVSQTPSNKVTEKGKYVELRCDPISGHTALYWYRQSLGQGPEFLIYFQGTGAADDSGLPNDRFFAVRPEGSVSTLKIQRTERGDSAVYLCASSLTKARAGNEQFFGPGTRLTVL.

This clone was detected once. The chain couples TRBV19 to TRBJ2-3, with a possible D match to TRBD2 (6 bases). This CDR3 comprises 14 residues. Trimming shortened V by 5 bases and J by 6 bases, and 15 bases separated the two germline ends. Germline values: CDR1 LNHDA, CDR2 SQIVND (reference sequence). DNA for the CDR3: TGTGCCAGTAGTGGCTACCGGGAGACGGATACGCAGTATTTT. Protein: CASSGYRETDTQYF.

CDR3 sequence reads: CASSSAGIGYTF. CDR3 coding DNA: TGTGCCAGCAGTTCAGCGGGGATTGGCTACACCTTC. The chain recombines TRBV6-1 with TRBJ1-2, with unresolved D. Between the trimmed V and J ends, which lost 5 bases and 7 bases, there was a span of 11 bases. Germline-derived CDR1 and CDR2 are MNHNS and SASEGT. The CDR3 contains 12 residues.